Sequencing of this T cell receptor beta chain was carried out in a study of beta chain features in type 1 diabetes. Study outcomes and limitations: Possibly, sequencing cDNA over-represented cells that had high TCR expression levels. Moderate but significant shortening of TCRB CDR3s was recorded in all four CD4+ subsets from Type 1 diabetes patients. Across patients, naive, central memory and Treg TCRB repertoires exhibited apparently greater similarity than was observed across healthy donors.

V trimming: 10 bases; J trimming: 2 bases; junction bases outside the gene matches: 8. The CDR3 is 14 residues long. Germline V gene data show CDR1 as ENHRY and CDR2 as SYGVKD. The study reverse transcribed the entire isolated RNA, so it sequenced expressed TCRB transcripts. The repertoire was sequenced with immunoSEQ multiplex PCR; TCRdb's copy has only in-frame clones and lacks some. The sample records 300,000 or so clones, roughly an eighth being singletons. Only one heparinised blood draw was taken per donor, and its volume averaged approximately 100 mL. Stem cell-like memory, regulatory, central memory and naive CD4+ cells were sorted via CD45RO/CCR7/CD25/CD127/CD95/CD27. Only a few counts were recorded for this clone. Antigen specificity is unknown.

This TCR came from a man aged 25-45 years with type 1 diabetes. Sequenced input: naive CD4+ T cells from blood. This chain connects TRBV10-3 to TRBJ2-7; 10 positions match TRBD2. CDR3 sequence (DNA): TGTGCCACAATCGGGACTAGCGATACCTACGAGCAGTACTTC. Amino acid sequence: CATIGTSDTYEQYF.